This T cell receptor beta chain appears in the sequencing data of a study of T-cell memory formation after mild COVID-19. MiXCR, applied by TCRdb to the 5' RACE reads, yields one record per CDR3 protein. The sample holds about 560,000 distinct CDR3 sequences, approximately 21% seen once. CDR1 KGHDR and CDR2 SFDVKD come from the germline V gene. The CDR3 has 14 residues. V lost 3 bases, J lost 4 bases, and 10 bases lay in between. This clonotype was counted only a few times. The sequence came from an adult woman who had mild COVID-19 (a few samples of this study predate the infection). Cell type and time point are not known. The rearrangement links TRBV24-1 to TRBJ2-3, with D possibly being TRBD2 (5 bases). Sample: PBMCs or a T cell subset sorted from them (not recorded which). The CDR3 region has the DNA TGTGCCACCAGTGATGCACGGGGAGCAGATACGCAGTATTTT. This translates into CATSDARGADTQYF.